The 32 T cell receptor beta chains below were found in one sample sequenced in a study of T cells after yellow fever vaccination. TCRdb independently ran MiXCR on the 5' RACE reads; one entry per CDR3 protein. The table lists some 240,000 distinct CDR3 sequences, about 5.2% of them singletons, with less than 3.5% in the top ten. Material: CD4+ T cells sorted from PBMCs, obtained on the day of the yellow fever booster vaccination. These TCRs come from a man aged 18 to 35 who received the YFV17D yellow fever vaccine.

This clonotype was seen more than once but under ten times. The chain carries TRBV20-1 and TRBJ2-3; D gene unclear. The CDR3 is made up of 11 amino acids. V was trimmed by 7 bases and J by 4 bases, leaving 9 bases between them. Germline lookup yields CDR1 DFQATT and CDR2 SNEGSKA (reference sequence). The chain's CDR3 is CSVRAADTQYF. The CDR3 nucleotides are TGCAGTGTTCGGGCTGCAGATACGCAGTATTTT.

This clonotype was observed at least ten times. The gene calls are TRBV11-2 and TRBJ2-3; D not certain. The germline V gene encodes CDR1 SGHAT and CDR2 FQNNGV. Trimming removed 4 bases from V and 0 bases from J, with 11 bases in between. This CDR3 contains 15 residues. CDR3 DNA: TGTGCCAGCAGCTCCCACACGATTAGCACAGATACGCAGTATTTT. This encodes CASSSHTISTDTQYF.

The sample holds a few counts of this clonotype. The DNA for the CDR3 is TGTGCCAGCACCAAAGTGGACATCGCGAACACCGGGGAGCTGTTTTTT. It translates to CASTKVDIANTGELFF. The chain has TRBV5-8 and TRBJ2-2; a weak D match, TRBD1 (5 bases). V lost 6 bases, J lost 0 bases, and 15 bases lay in between. CDR3 length: 16 residues. CDR1 and CDR2 (germline): SGHTS, YDEGEE.

In this sample, this clonotype turned up many times. The chain uses TRBV3-1 and TRBJ2-3, with a tentative D call TRBD2 (6 bases). The CDR3 loop spans 12 amino acids. Trimming left V 6 bases short and J 5 bases short, with 9 bases between. The germline V gene encodes CDR1 LGHDT and CDR2 YNNKEL (reference sequence). CDR3 protein: CASRAGGDTQYF. CDR3 nucleotides: TGTGCCAGCAGGGCCGGGGGAGATACGCAGTATTTT.

The chain recombines TRBV7-9 with TRBJ1-6; D ambiguous. CDR1 and CDR2 (germline): SEHNR, FQNEAQ (reference sequence). V lost 5 bases and J lost 7, with 21 bases in between. The CDR3 loop spans 17 amino acids. The DNA for the CDR3 is TGTGCCAGCAGCATAGTCCCTCAGTCAGCAGGAAATTCACCCCTCCACTTT. It specifies CASSIVPQSAGNSPLHF. The whole variable domain, filled in from reference TRBV7-9 and TRBJ1-6, reads DTGVSQNPRHKITKRGQNVTFRCDPISEHNRLYWYRQTLGQGPEFLTYFQNEAQLEKSRLLSDRFSAERPKGSFSTLEIQRTEQGDSAMYLCASSIVPQSAGNSPLHFGNGTRLTVT.

This clonotype was detected only a few times. This chain uses TRBV7-2 with TRBJ2-5; 11 bases map to TRBD2. The length of the CDR3 is 18 residues. CDR1 is SGHTA, CDR2 FQGNSA, per germline. J gave up 5 bases and V 5 bases, and 16 bases lay outside the gene matches. CDR3 sequence (DNA): TGTGCCAGCAGCCCCAAAGGAGTTAGCGGGGGGGCCTACGAGACCCAGTACTTC. Encoded protein: CASSPKGVSGGAYETQYF.

The V and J genes are TRBV27 and TRBJ1-3, with D possibly being TRBD1 (6 bases). Trimming pared 5 bases from V and 0 bases from J, leaving 11 bases between. This CDR3 is 15 amino acids long. Germline CDR1 reads MNHEY; CDR2 reads SMNVEV (reference sequence). The CDR3 loop reads CASSPGHFSGNTIYF. For the CDR3, the DNA is TGTGCCAGCAGTCCGGGACACTTCTCTGGAAACACCATATATTTT.

This rearrangement joins TRBV2 to TRBJ2-4; tentative D call: TRBD2 (5 bases). Trimming removed 3 bases from V and 4 bases from J, with 10 bases in between. Per the germline V gene, CDR1 is SNHLY and CDR2 is FYNNEI. The CDR3 is 14 amino acids. The CDR3 DNA sequence: TGTGCCAGCAGTGATAGGAGGAGTAAAAACATTCAGTACTTC. As protein: CASSDRRSKNIQYF.

This clonotype was observed at least ten times. Here the CDR3 DNA reads TGTGCCAGCAGCCCCAGGGGAAAGGAATACAATGAGCAGTTCTTC. Protein product: CASSPRGKEYNEQFF. The chain combines TRBV7-9 with TRBJ2-1, with D tentatively TRBD1 (6 bases). The length of the CDR3 is 15 residues. V gave up 5 bases and J gave up 4 bases, with 15 bases separating them. CDR1 SEHNR and CDR2 FQNEAQ come from the germline V gene (reference sequence).

This clonotype was observed at least ten times. The rearrangement links TRBV2 to TRBJ2-1; the D gene is possibly TRBD1 (6 bases). The V gene's germline CDR1 is SNHLY and CDR2 FYNNEI. The CDR3 length is 14 residues. The germline V and J ends were trimmed by 5 bases and 5 bases, with 13 bases remaining between them. The CDR3 sequence: CASSPAQGHNEQFF. In DNA, the CDR3 is TGTGCCAGCAGTCCCGCCCAGGGGCACAATGAGCAGTTCTTC.

The J gene is TRBJ2-3, the V gene TRBV29-1; D may be TRBD2 (5 bases). This CDR3 spans 14 amino acids. V gave up 7 bases and J gave up 0 bases, with 14 bases separating them. Per germline, CDR1 SQVTM and CDR2 ANQGSEA. CDR3 in amino acids: CSGGRETSTDTQYF. The CDR3, as DNA: TGCAGCGGTGGACGGGAAACTAGCACAGATACGCAGTATTTT.

This clonotype was observed many times. This rearrangement joins TRBV15 to TRBJ2-3; D is undetermined. Germline CDR1 LNHNV, CDR2 YYDKDF (reference sequence). CDR3 size: 12 residues. The V and J ends lost 3 bases and 7 bases respectively, with 8 bases between them. The chain's CDR3 is CATSSYSHTQYF. CDR3 DNA sequence: TGTGCCACCAGCAGTTACAGCCATACGCAGTATTTT.

This clonotype was seen repeatedly, ten times or more. The chain combines TRBV12-3 or TRBV12-4 with TRBJ1-5, with a tentative D call TRBD1 (5 bases). This CDR3 has 14 residues. With 5 bases removed from V and 1 base from J, the gap between germline ends came to 9 bases. The DNA for the CDR3 is TGTGCCAGCAGTACTGAGGGGAGCAATCAGCCCCAGCATTTT. Translation gives CASSTEGSNQPQHF.

V and J are TRBV5-8 and TRBJ2-5; the D gene is possibly TRBD1 (6 bases). Trimming took 5 bases from V and 10 from J, leaving 18 bases between them. The CDR3 has 13 residues. Germline V gene sequence: CDR1 SGHTS, CDR2 YDEGEE. DNA of the CDR3: TGTGCCAGCAGTGCGGACCTAGGGGGACGCCAGTACTTC. This sequence encodes CASSADLGGRQYF.

This clonotype was detected ten times or more. The chain recombines TRBV5-1 with TRBJ2-3; TRBD1 matches at 7 bases. CDR1 and CDR2 (germline): SGHRS, YFSETQ. The CDR3 is made up of 14 amino acids. The V gene end was trimmed by 4 bases and the J gene end by 5 bases; junction bases not matched to a gene: 7. This chain's CDR3 is CASSLGQPGDTQYF. The CDR3 DNA sequence: TGCGCCAGCAGCCTGGGACAGCCGGGAGATACGCAGTATTTT.

V gene TRBV18 combines with J gene TRBJ1-1; TRBD1 matches at 9 bases. The CDR3 spans 17 residues. Germline loops: CDR1 KGHSH, CDR2 LQKENI. The V gene end was trimmed by 6 bases and the J gene end by 5 bases; junction bases not matched to a gene: 16. CDR3 DNA: TGTGCCAGCTCGCTATTCCCGGGACAGGGCCTTGGGACTGAAGCTTTCTTT. Translation gives CASSLFPGQGLGTEAFF.

DNA for the CDR3: TGTGCCAGCAGCTTATGGGGCGCGGGGGGGCACAATGAGCAGTTCTTC. Amino acid sequence: CASSLWGAGGHNEQFF. This chain links TRBV7-2 with TRBJ2-1, with 9 bases that match TRBD2. The CDR3 consists of 16 residues. Trimming removed 2 bases from V and 5 bases from J; junction bases left unmatched: 7. CDR1 and CDR2 (germline): SGHTA, FQGNSA. The full variable domain, with the rest looked up from reference TRBV7-2 and TRBJ2-1, is GAGVSQSPSNKVTEKGKDVELRCDPISGHTALYWYRQSLGQGLEFLIYFQGNSAPDKSGLPSDRFSAERTGGSVSTLTIQRTQQEDSAVYLCASSLWGAGGHNEQFFGPGTRLTVL.

There are many counts of this clonotype. The junction does not match germline at one end; this may be a read error. The chain couples TRBV6-5 to TRBJ1-1; 7 nucleotides line up with TRBD1. CDR1 MNHEY and CDR2 SVGAGI come from the germline V gene. The CDR3 runs to 14 residues. The CDR3 here is CASSRLGTDTEAFF. The DNA for the CDR3 is TGTGCCAGCAGCCGTCTTGGGACAGACACCGAAGCTTTCTTT.

The chain couples TRBV20-1 to TRBJ2-5; a possible D gene is TRBD2 (6 bases). Deletions cut 6 bases from V and 1 base from J, with 12 bases between. Germline-derived CDR1 and CDR2 are DFQATT and SNEGSKA (reference sequence). The CDR3 length is 13 residues. The CDR3 protein is CSAPLGGQETQYF. The CDR3 coding sequence is TGCAGTGCCCCCCTCGGGGGCCAAGAGACCCAGTACTTC.

The chain carries TRBV7-8 and TRBJ2-4, with 8 bases lining up with TRBD2. The CDR3 is made up of 16 amino acids. J lost 8 bases, V lost 4 bases, and 13 bases had no gene match. CDR1 and CDR2 from the germline V gene are SGHVS and FQNEAQ. The CDR3 here is CASSSLRGGPIHIQYF. The CDR3 DNA reads TGTGCCAGCAGCTCCCTTCGGGGGGGTCCCATTCACATTCAGTACTTC.

V usage is TRBV20-1 and J usage is TRBJ2-5; D ambiguous. CDR1 is DFQATT and CDR2 is SNEGSKA in the germline V gene (reference sequence). The CDR3 has 16 residues. V lost 6 bases to trimming and J lost 4 bases, with 24 bases between them. In DNA form, the CDR3 reads TGCAGTGCAGGTGTAATGACCGCCGAGAGCCGAGAGACCCAGTACTTC. It codes for CSAGVMTAESRETQYF.

The rearrangement uses TRBV9 and TRBJ1-1; tentative D call: TRBD1 (5 bases). CDR1 is SGDLS, CDR2 YYNGEE, per germline. The V end lost 4 bases, the J end lost 7 bases, and 17 bases lay between the germline ends. This CDR3 region has 14 residues. The CDR3, as DNA: TGTGCCAGCAGCCCGAGGGACGAACCATTTGAAGCTTTCTTT. Protein sequence: CASSPRDEPFEAFF.

This clonotype was seen many times. The rearrangement uses TRBV6-2 or TRBV6-3 and TRBJ2-6; 7 positions agree with TRBD1. V was pared by 10 bases and J by 0 bases, with 9 bases of the junction left unmatched. The germline V gene has CDR1 MNHEY and CDR2 SVGEGT. This CDR3 is built from 16 residues. DNA for the CDR3: TGTGCCATCCGTTCAGGGGGTCTCTCTGGGGCCAACGTCCTGACTTTC. It yields the protein CAIRSGGLSGANVLTF.

The chain employs TRBV28 and TRBJ2-5; maybe TRBD2 (5 bases). This CDR3 comprises 16 residues. Germline V CDR1 and CDR2: MDHEN, SYDVKM. Between the trimmed V and J ends, which lost 4 bases and 2 bases, there was a span of 17 bases. In nucleotides, the CDR3 is TGTGCCAGCAGTTCCGGTTTTCGAGGGAGACAAGAGACCCAGTACTTC. It translates to CASSSGFRGRQETQYF.

V and J are TRBV10-3 and TRBJ2-3, with 16 bases that match TRBD2. In germline, CDR1 is ENHRY, CDR2 SYGVKD. This CDR3 is built from 16 residues. With V trimmed by 6 bases and J by 7 bases, 7 bases remained unmatched. As DNA, the CDR3 is TGTGCCATCAGCCGGGGGACTAGCGGGGGGGCTCATACGCAGTATTTT. Amino acids: CAISRGTSGGAHTQYF.

V and J are TRBV20-1 and TRBJ1-5; D is possibly TRBD1 (5 bases). This CDR3 region has 14 residues. V gave up 6 bases and J gave up 0 bases, with 12 bases separating them. Germline V gives CDR1 DFQATT, CDR2 SNEGSKA (reference sequence). The CDR3 nucleotides read TGCAGTGCCGGGGACGGAAATAGCAATCAGCCCCAGCATTTT. It encodes CSAGDGNSNQPQHF.

This clonotype was found many times. The rearrangement joins TRBV12-5 to TRBJ2-2, with D possibly being TRBD1 or TRBD2 (5 bases each). Germline V gives CDR1 LGHNT, CDR2 FRNRAP. The CDR3 is 15 residues long. Between the trimmed V and J ends, which lost 5 bases and 7 bases, there was a span of 17 bases. DNA for the CDR3: TGTGCTAGTGGTCCAACAACGGGGCGGGTCGGGGAGCTGTTTTTT. Its protein product is CASGPTTGRVGELFF. Full variable domain (outside the CDR3, taken from reference TRBV12-5 and TRBJ2-2): DARVTQTPRHKVTEMGQEVTMRCQPILGHNTVFWYRQTMMQGLELLAYFRNRAPLDDSGMPKDRFSAEMPDATLATLKIQPSEPRDSAVYFCASGPTTGRVGELFFGEGSRLTVL.

This clonotype has a handful of counts. This chain connects TRBV18 to TRBJ2-1; D not certain. Germline lookup yields CDR1 KGHSH and CDR2 LQKENI. The V end was cut by 6 bases, the J end by 6 bases, with 12 bases between. The CDR3 sequence is 13 residues long. The CDR3 region has the DNA TGTGCCAGCTCCCTTGGACCGGGCAATGAGCAGTTCTTC. Its protein is CASSLGPGNEQFF.

The rearrangement links TRBV20-1 to TRBJ1-5, with D possibly TRBD1 on 5 matching bases. V gave up 0 bases and J gave up 3 bases, with 12 bases separating them. The germline CDR1 and CDR2 sequences are DFQATT and SNEGSKA (reference sequence). The CDR3 has 15 amino acids. As DNA, the CDR3 is TGCAGTGCTAGAGATCGGTTAGGGGCCAATCAGCCCCAGCATTTT. Translation: CSARDRLGANQPQHF.

This clonotype appeared a few times. The chain uses TRBV4-1 and TRBJ2-7; no clear D. CDR1 MGHRA and CDR2 YSYEKL come from the germline V gene. There are 17 residues in the CDR3. V lost 0 bases, J lost 2 bases, and 17 bases lay in between. The DNA for the CDR3 is TGCGCCAGCAGCCAAGATAGGTCGGTAGTAAGGACCTACGAGCAGTACTTC. Translated: CASSQDRSVVRTYEQYF.

This clonotype occurred many times. The chain carries TRBV12-3 or TRBV12-4 and TRBJ2-3; no reliable D call. CDR3 length: 14 amino acids. Trimming took 7 bases from V and 2 from J, leaving 13 bases between them. The CDR3 protein is CASTKGRSTDTQYF. CDR3 bases: TGTGCCAGCACCAAAGGGCGGTCCACAGATACGCAGTATTTT.

This clonotype was detected many times. The CDR3 sequence: CASTLMTGLNTEAFF. In DNA form, the CDR3 reads TGCGCCAGCACCCTGATGACAGGGTTGAACACTGAAGCTTTCTTT. The chain combines TRBV5-1 with TRBJ1-1; 7 bases are a match to TRBD1. Germline V CDR1 and CDR2: SGHRS, YFSETQ. The CDR3 runs 15 residues. With V trimmed by 6 bases and J by 0 bases, 8 bases remained unmatched.